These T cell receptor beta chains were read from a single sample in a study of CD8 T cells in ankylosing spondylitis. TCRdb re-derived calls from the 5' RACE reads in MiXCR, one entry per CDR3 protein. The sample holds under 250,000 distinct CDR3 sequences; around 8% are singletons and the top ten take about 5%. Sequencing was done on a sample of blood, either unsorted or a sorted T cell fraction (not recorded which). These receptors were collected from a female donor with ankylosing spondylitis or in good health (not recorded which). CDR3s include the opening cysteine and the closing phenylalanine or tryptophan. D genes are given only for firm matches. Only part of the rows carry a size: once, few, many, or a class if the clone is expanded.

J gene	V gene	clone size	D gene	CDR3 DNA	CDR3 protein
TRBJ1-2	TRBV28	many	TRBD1	TGTGCCAGCAGTGACAGGGAAGGGGCCCTTAGGGGCTACACCTTC	CASSDREGALRGYTF
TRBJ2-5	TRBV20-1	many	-	TGCAGTGCTGGCTTAGGGGACGGAGAGTACTTC	CSAGLGDGEYF
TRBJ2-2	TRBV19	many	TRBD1	TGTGCCAGTACGACAGGGTCTTTTCCCGGGGAGCTGTTTTTT	CASTTGSFPGELFF
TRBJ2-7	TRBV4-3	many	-	TGCGCCAGCAGCCAAGAAGGTCTGGGAGCCTACGAGCAGTACTTC	CASSQEGLGAYEQYF
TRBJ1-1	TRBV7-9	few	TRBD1	TGTGCCAGCAGCCATTCCATGGGACAGGGGGCTCGGACTGAAGCTTTCTTT	CASSHSMGQGARTEAFF
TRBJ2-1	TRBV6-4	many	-	TGTGCCAGCAGTGACCGGGAGCTAGCCAGTGAGCAGTTCTTC	CASSDRELASEQFF
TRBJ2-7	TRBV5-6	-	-	TGTGCCAGCAGCTTGGGACTTCAGGCGGACGAGCAGTACTTC	CASSLGLQADEQYF
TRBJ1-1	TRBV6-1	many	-	TGTGCCAGCAGTCGTCCCGGACGCCCAGGGAGGACTGAAGCTTTCTTT	CASSRPGRPGRTEAFF
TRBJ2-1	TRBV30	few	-	TGTGCCTGGAGTGTGGCAGGGAGTGAGCAGTTCTTC	CAWSVAGSEQFF
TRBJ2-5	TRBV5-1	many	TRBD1	TGCGCCAGCAGCACCTGGACAGGGGCGGCCGAGACCCAGTACTTC	CASSTWTGAAETQYF
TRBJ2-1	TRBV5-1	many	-	TGCGCCAGCAGTGTCGGGGTCGCAAACAATGAGCAGTTCTTC	CASSVGVANNEQFF
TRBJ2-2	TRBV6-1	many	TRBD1	TGTGCCAGCAGCCTCCCCGGGACAGCGAACACCGGGGAGCTGTTTTTT	CASSLPGTANTGELFF
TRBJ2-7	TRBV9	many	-	TGTGCCAGCAGCGGGGCGGGGTTCGAGCAGTACTTC	CASSGAGFEQYF
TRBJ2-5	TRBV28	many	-	TGTGCCAGCAGTCCTCTGACCCTCCTAGAGACCCAGTACTTC	CASSPLTLLETQYF
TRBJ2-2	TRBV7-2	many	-	TGTGCCAGCAGCTTAGCGCGGAGCCAAGGGGAGCTGTTTTTT	CASSLARSQGELFF
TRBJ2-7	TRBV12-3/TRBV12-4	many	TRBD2	TGTGCCAGCAGCCGCCCCCGGACTAGCGGGAGGTACGAGCAGTACTTC	CASSRPRTSGRYEQYF
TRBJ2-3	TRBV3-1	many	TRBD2	TGTGCCAGCAGCCAAGATCTTAGCGGGAGGGCCCGAAATACGCAGTATTTT	CASSQDLSGRARNTQYF
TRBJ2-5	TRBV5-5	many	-	TGTGCCAGCAGCTCCGGGTCTTCAAAAGAGACCCAGTACTTC	CASSSGSSKETQYF
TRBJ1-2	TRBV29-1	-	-	TGCAGCGCGATATCGGGACGGCAGCATGGCTACACCTTC	CSAISGRQHGYTF
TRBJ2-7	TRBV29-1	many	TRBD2	TGCAGCGGACCCCTAGCGGGATCTCACGAGCAGTACTTC	CSGPLAGSHEQYF
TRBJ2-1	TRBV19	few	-	TGTGCCAGTAGTATAGTCGGGACTTCCAACAATGAGCAGTTCTTC	CASSIVGTSNNEQFF
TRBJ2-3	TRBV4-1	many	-	TGCGCCAGCAGCCAAAGCGGTCCCCGGACGGATACGCAGTATTTT	CASSQSGPRTDTQYF
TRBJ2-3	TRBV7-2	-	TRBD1	TGTGCCAGCAGCCATAGACAGGGGAATACGCAGTATTTT	CASSHRQGNTQYF
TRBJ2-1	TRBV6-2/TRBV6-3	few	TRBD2	TGTGCCAGCAGGCCCTCTCCCCCCGGGACTAGCGAGCAGTTCTTC	CASRPSPPGTSEQFF
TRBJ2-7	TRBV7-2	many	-	TGTGCCAGCAGCTTAGATCCTAGCCCTAGCTCCTACGAGCAGTACTTC	CASSLDPSPSSYEQYF
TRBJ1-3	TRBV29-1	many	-	TGCAGCGGCAAAGGAATCGGAAACACCATATATTTT	CSGKGIGNTIYF
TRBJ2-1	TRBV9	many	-	TGTGCCAGCAGCGTAGTGATCGGAAACAATGAGCAGTTCTTC	CASSVVIGNNEQFF
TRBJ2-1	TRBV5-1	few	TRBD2	TGCGCCAGCAGCTTACGGACTAGCGGCACCTACAATGAGCAGTTCTTC	CASSLRTSGTYNEQFF
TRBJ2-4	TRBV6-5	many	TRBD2	TGTGCCAGCAGTTACCAAAGGACTAGCGACATTCAGTACTTC	CASSYQRTSDIQYF
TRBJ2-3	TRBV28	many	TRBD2	TGTGCCAGCAGTCCAAACCTAGCGGGAGTGGCAACAGATACGCAGTATTTT	CASSPNLAGVATDTQYF
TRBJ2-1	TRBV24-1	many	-	TGTGCCACCAGTGATTTAAAAGGGGGATCCTACAATGAGCAGTTCTTC	CATSDLKGGSYNEQFF
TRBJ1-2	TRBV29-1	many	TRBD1	TGCAGCGTTGAAGAAGACAGGGGTGGATTCTATGGCTACACCTTC	CSVEEDRGGFYGYTF
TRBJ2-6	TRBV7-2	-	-	TGTGCCAGCAGCTTAAAAGGGGCCAACGTCCTGACTTTC	CASSLKGANVLTF
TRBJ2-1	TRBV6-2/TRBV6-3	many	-	TGTGCCAGCAGTTACTCGATGAATCACAATGAGCAGTTCTTC	CASSYSMNHNEQFF
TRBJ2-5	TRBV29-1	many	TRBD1	TGCAGCGTTCGACAGGGGGGGTACCAAGAGACCCAGTACTTC	CSVRQGGYQETQYF
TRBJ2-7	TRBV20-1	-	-	TGCAGCCTGAACGAGCAGTACTTC	CSLNEQYF
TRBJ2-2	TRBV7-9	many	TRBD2	TGTGCCAGCAGTCAAATGACTAGCGGTTTAACCGGGGAGCTGTTTTTT	CASSQMTSGLTGELFF
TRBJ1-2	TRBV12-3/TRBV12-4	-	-	TGTGCCAGCAGTTTTACACAAACGGGGCTTGGCTACACCTTC	CASSFTQTGLGYTF
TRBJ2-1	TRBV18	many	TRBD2	TGTGCCAGCAGTCCTAGCGGGACATACAATGAGCAGTTCTTC	CASSPSGTYNEQFF
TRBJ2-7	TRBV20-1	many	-	TGCAGTGCGTCCGGGACGGGATTTTACGAGCAGTACTTC	CSASGTGFYEQYF
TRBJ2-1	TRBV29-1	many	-	TGCAGCGTTGGCTGGACTAATAATGAGCAGTTCTTC	CSVGWTNNEQFF
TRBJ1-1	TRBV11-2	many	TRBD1	TGTGCCAGCAGCCGACAGGGACGAGCTGAAGCTTTCTTT	CASSRQGRAEAFF
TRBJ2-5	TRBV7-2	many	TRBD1	TGTGCCAGCAGCTCCCCCGGGACAGGGGGAGAGACCCAGTACTTC	CASSSPGTGGETQYF
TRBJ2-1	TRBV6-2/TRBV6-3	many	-	TGTGCCAGCGCCGACAATGAGCAGTTCTTC	CASADNEQFF
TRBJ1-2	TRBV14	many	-	TGTGCCAGCAGCCCATCGGGCGCGGGGTTCGGCTACACCTTC	CASSPSGAGFGYTF
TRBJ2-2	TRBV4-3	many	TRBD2	TGCGCCAGCAGCCAAGATAAATCGACTAGCGGGGGTGGGGGCGGGGAGCTGTTTTTT	CASSQDKSTSGGGGGELFF
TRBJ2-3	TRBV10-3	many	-	TGTGCCATCATGGGCATCGAGACAGATACGCAGTATTTT	CAIMGIETDTQYF
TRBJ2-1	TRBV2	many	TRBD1	TGTGCCAGCAGTCACAGGGGAATGATAAATAATGAGCAGTTCTTC	CASSHRGMINNEQFF
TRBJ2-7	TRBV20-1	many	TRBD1	TGCAGTGCTCGGACAGGGGCATTCTACGAGCAGTACTTC	CSARTGAFYEQYF
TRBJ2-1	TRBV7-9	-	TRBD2	TGTGCCAGCAGCTTGGCTAGCGGTATTGGTGAGCAGTTCTTC	CASSLASGIGEQFF
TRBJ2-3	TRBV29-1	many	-	TGCAGCATAAGAGGGGAGACGGTGCTCACAGATACGCAGTATTTT	CSIRGETVLTDTQYF
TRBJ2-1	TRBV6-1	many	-	TGTGCCAGCAGTCCCCGACTCCAGGGCTTCAATGAGCAGTTCTTC	CASSPRLQGFNEQFF
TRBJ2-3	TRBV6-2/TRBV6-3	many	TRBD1	TGTGCCAGCAGAACTGCACAGGGGCTCACAGATACGCAGTATTTT	CASRTAQGLTDTQYF
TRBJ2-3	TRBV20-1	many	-	TGCAGTGCTAGGCCCGGGCCATGGGATACGCAGTATTTT	CSARPGPWDTQYF
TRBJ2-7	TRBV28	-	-	TGTGCCAGCAGCTCAGACTTAGCCTACGAGCAGTACTTC	CASSSDLAYEQYF
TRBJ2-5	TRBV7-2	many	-	TGTGCCAGCAGCTTAGGGATCATAAAGACCCAGTACTTC	CASSLGIIKTQYF
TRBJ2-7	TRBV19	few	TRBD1	TGTGCCAGTAGTCCCCGGACAGGTGGCTACGAGCAGTACTTC	CASSPRTGGYEQYF
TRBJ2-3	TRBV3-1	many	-	TGTGCCAGCAGCCAAAATGGGGTTGCAGATACGCAGTATTTT	CASSQNGVADTQYF